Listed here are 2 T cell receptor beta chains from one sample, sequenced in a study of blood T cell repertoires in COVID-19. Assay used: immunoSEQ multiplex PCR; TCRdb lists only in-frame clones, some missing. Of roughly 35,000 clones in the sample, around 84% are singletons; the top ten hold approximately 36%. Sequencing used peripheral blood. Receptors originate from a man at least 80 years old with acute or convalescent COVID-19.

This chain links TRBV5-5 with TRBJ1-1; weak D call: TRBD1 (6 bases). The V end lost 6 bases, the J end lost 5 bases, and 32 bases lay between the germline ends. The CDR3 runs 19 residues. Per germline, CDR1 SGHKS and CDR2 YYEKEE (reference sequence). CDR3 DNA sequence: TGTGCCAGCACCCCCGGGACAACACTGAAGCTTTCGCAATTGACTGAAGCTTTCTTT. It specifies CASTPGTTLKLSQLTEAFF.

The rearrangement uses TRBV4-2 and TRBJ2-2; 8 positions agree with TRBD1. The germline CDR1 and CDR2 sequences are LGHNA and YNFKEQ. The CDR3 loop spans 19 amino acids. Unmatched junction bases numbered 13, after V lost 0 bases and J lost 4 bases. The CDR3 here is CASSQESGRAGGLTGELFF. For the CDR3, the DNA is TGTGCCAGCAGCCAAGAAAGTGGTCGAGCAGGGGGCCTCACCGGGGAGCTGTTTTTT.